A selection of T cell receptor beta chains follows, all from one sample in a study of PD-L1 blockade in urothelial cancer. Using immunoSEQ multiplex PCR, the repertoire was profiled, and TCRdb retains in-frame clones only, with some absent. Of tens of thousands of clones in the sample, around 77% are singletons; the top ten hold 3% to 4%. The material sequenced was PBMCs, taken around atezolizumab (anti-PD-L1) treatment. These receptors all stem from a man in his 70s with urothelial cancer. Both conserved end residues are part of each CDR3. Fields, in order: clone size, J gene, D gene, V gene, CDR3 DNA, CDR3 protein. D genes are given only for firm matches. The size field is filled for only some rows; it gives once, few, many or a size class.

>NA|TRBJ1-5|NA|TRBV10-3
TGTGCCATCAGCGAAAGGACAGAGCCCCAGCATTTT
CAISERTEPQHF
>NA|TRBJ2-5|TRBD2|TRBV7-2
TGTGCCAGCAGCTTATTCTCTAGCGGGGGCCAAGAGACCCAGTACTTC
CASSLFSSGGQETQYF
>NA|TRBJ1-2|NA|TRBV18
TGTGCCAGCTCACCCTCGGACAGTGGCTACACCTTC
CASSPSDSGYTF
>NA|TRBJ2-7|TRBD2|TRBV4-1
TGCGCCAGCAGCCAAGATCCGGCAGGGCTAGCGGGAGGGAAATACGAGCAGTACTTC
CASSQDPAGLAGGKYEQYF
>NA|TRBJ1-1|NA|TRBV28
TGTGCCAGCAGGGACCCTAAACACGACAGGTTGAACACTGAAGCTTTCTTT
CASRDPKHDRLNTEAFF
>NA|TRBJ2-5|TRBD1|TRBV30
TGTGCCTGTCGAAAGGGGGCACAAGAGACCCAGTACTTC
CACRKGAQETQYF
>NA|TRBJ1-2|NA|TRBV10-3
TGTGCCATCAGCCCCGGAGAAGAAGGCTACACCTTC
CAISPGEEGYTF
>few|TRBJ2-5|NA|TRBV7-2
TGTGCCAGCAGCTTTAGTATCTCGGAGACCCAGTACTTC
CASSFSISETQYF
>NA|TRBJ2-5|TRBD1|TRBV7-6
TGTGCCAGCAGCTCGGACAGGGGTGTCCAAGAGACCCAGTACTTC
CASSSDRGVQETQYF
>few|TRBJ2-5|TRBD1|TRBV2
TGTGCCAGCAGTGAGGATCAGGGGGCATGGGAGACCCAGTACTTC
CASSEDQGAWETQYF
>NA|TRBJ2-1|TRBD2|TRBV7-6
TGTGCCAGCAGCTTAGTTGCTAGCGGGGGGGCGTATGAGCAGTTCTTC
CASSLVASGGAYEQFF
>NA|TRBJ2-3|TRBD2|TRBV19
TGTGCCAGTAGTATGGGACTAGCAAGGCAGGCAGATACGCAGTATTTT
CASSMGLARQADTQYF
>NA|TRBJ2-4|NA|TRBV7-2
TGTGCCAGCAGCTTAGCAGCTTCCCGCCCCATTCAGTACTTC
CASSLAASRPIQYF
>NA|TRBJ1-6|TRBD1|TRBV5-4
TGTGCCAGCAGCTTGGACAGGGGGCTTCATTCACCCCTCCACTTT
CASSLDRGLHSPLHF
>NA|TRBJ1-1|NA|TRBV6-5
TGTGCCAGCAGGGACGGAGGCTCGGACACTGAAGCTTTCTTT
CASRDGGSDTEAFF
>NA|TRBJ2-3|TRBD2|TRBV7-8
TGTGCCAGCAGCTCCAGCGGGAGGACAGATACGCAGTATTTT
CASSSSGRTDTQYF
>NA|TRBJ2-7|NA|TRBV25-1
TGTGCCAGCAGCAAAGTGGAGGGTGGCTCCTACGAGCAGTACTTC
CASSKVEGGSYEQYF
>few|TRBJ2-7|TRBD2|TRBV27
TGTGCCAGCAGTTTAGTTTGGGTAGCGGGGGAACGCTACGAGCAGTACTTC
CASSLVWVAGERYEQYF
>NA|TRBJ1-1|NA|TRBV6-5
TGTGCCAGCAGTACAGGGATCGTCCCGACCGAAGCTTTCTTT
CASSTGIVPTEAFF
>NA|TRBJ2-3|NA|TRBV14
TGTGCCAGCAGCCAGGGGGCCCCGGGAAATACGCAGTATTTT
CASSQGAPGNTQYF
>NA|TRBJ2-2|NA|TRBV2
TGTGCCAGCATGAGGTTAGCGCGCACCGGGGAGCTGTTTTTT
CASMRLARTGELFF
>NA|TRBJ1-6|NA|TRBV6-4
TGTGCCAGCAGCCGGGATTACAAATCACCCCTCCACTTT
CASSRDYKSPLHF
>few|TRBJ1-5|NA|TRBV2
TGTGCCGCCCGGACGGAGGGCAATCAGCCCCAGCATTTT
CAARTEGNQPQHF
>NA|TRBJ2-3|NA|TRBV27
TGTGCCAGCAGTTTAGAGGCTAGCACAGATACGCAGTATTTT
CASSLEASTDTQYF
>few|TRBJ1-1|TRBD1|TRBV5-1
TGCGCCAGCAGGTCAGGGGGCACTGAAGCTTTCTTT
CASRSGGTEAFF
>few|TRBJ1-2|TRBD1|TRBV27
TGTGCCAGCAGGGACAGGGTAGGAAGCGGCTACACCTTC
CASRDRVGSGYTF
>few|TRBJ2-3|TRBD2|TRBV29-1
TGCAGCGTTGAAAATTGGGACACCTTAGCGGGGGTTAGCACAGATACGCAGTATTTT
CSVENWDTLAGVSTDTQYF